One sample yielded the 28 T cell receptor beta chains listed below, sequenced in a study of T cell responses to AZD1222 COVID-19 vaccine. Repertoires were generated with immunoSEQ multiplex PCR, while TCRdb's copy carries only in-frame clones and drops some. The sample consists of approximately 190,000 clones, 80% to 95% of them appearing once. This sample comprised peripheral blood, obtained on day 0 of AZD1222 vaccination. Receptor source: an adult in good health.

The chain recombines TRBV3-1 (or the pseudogene TRBV3-2) with TRBJ1-3; D unresolved. The CDR3 sequence is 14 residues long. Germline CDR1 and CDR2: LGHDT and YNNKEL (reference sequence). Trimming removed 2 bases from V and 2 bases from J, with 7 bases in between. This CDR3 reads CASSQSAAGNTIYF. The CDR3 DNA sequence: TGTGCCAGCAGCCAATCGGCTGCTGGAAACACCATATATTTT.

The rearrangement links TRBV4-1 to TRBJ1-5, with D uncertain. V was shortened by 0 bases and J by 4 bases, with 1 base between the two germline ends. This CDR3 has 12 amino acids. Per germline, CDR1 MGHRA and CDR2 YSYEKL. The CDR3 sequence is CASSQENQPQHF. CDR3 bases: TGCGCCAGCAGCCAAGAGAATCAGCCCCAGCATTTT.

The genes are TRBV6-1 and TRBJ1-5; no clear D. Trimming cost V 4 bases and J 0 bases, with 13 bases left between them. The CDR3 is made up of 16 amino acids. The germline V gene encodes CDR1 MNHNS and CDR2 SASEGT. Written as DNA, the CDR3 is TGTGCCAGCAGTGGACGTTCGGGAGTTAGCAATCAGCCCCAGCATTTT. It encodes CASSGRSGVSNQPQHF.

This chain uses TRBV30 with TRBJ1-5, with a tentative D call TRBD1 (6 bases). The CDR3 is 14 residues long. The V end was cut by 0 bases, the J end by 11 bases, with 17 bases between. Germline V CDR1 and CDR2: GTSNPN, SVGIG (reference sequence). The chain's CDR3 is CAWSVKGGSRAQHF. The CDR3 nucleotides read TGTGCCTGGAGTGTAAAGGGGGGCTCTAGGGCCCAGCATTTT.

This clone appeared a single time. The J gene is TRBJ2-3, the V gene TRBV7-2; TRBD2 might be the D (6 bases). V lost 5 bases and J lost 6, with 15 bases in between. CDR3 length: 14 residues. Germline CDR1 SGHTA, CDR2 FQGNSA. The CDR3 loop is CASSTGLGTDTQYF. In nucleotides, the CDR3 is TGTGCCAGCAGCACGGGACTTGGTACGGATACGCAGTATTTT.

This chain connects TRBV28 to TRBJ2-7; TRBD2 might be the D (6 bases). CDR1 MDHEN and CDR2 SYDVKM come from the germline V gene. Trimming pared 2 bases from V and 0 bases from J, leaving 8 bases between. The CDR3 runs to 14 residues. The CDR3 nucleotides are TGTGCCAGCAGTTTAGGGGGGAGCTCCTACGAGCAGTACTTC. Protein: CASSLGGSSYEQYF. Using reference TRBV28 and TRBJ2-7 for the parts outside the CDR3, the full variable domain is DVKVTQSSRYLVKRTGEKVFLECVQDMDHENMFWYRQDPGLGLRLIYFSYDVKMKEKGDIPEGYSVSREKKERFSLILESASTNQTSMYLCASSLGGSSYEQYFGPGTRLTVT.

This chain joins TRBV7-3 and TRBJ1-1; perhaps TRBD1 as D (5 bases). V shed 5 bases and J shed 1 base, with 8 bases lying between them. Germline V gene sequence: CDR1 SGHTA, CDR2 FQGTGA. The CDR3 length is 13 residues. This chain's CDR3 is CASSRDWNTEAFF. In DNA, the CDR3 is TGTGCCAGCAGCCGGGACTGGAACACTGAAGCTTTCTTT.

This clone was seen more than once but under ten times. The CDR3 region has the DNA TGTGCCTGGAGTGTAGGTATGGGCTCTGGAAACACCATATATTTT. Amino acid sequence: CAWSVGMGSGNTIYF. J is TRBJ1-3 and V is TRBV30, with D unresolved. The CDR3 consists of 15 residues. V lost 0 bases, J lost 0 bases, and 9 bases lay in between. Germline-derived CDR1 and CDR2 are GTSNPN and SVGIG (reference sequence).

The genes are TRBV5-8 and TRBJ2-3; TRBD2 matches at 8 bases. This CDR3 contains 15 residues. The junction had 5 bases not matched to a gene; V was cut back by 0 bases and J by 5 bases. Per germline, CDR1 SGHTS and CDR2 YDEGEE. The CDR3 nucleotides are TGTGCCAGCAGCTTGGAAGCGGGGGTGGTAGATACGCAGTATTTT. Translation gives CASSLEAGVVDTQYF.

V gene TRBV2 combines with J gene TRBJ2-3, with D possibly matching TRBD2 (7 bases). This CDR3 contains 14 residues. The germline V gene encodes CDR1 SNHLY and CDR2 FYNNEI. Trimming cost V 6 bases and J 0 bases, with 10 bases left between them. For the CDR3, the DNA is TGTGCCAGCAGAGGGAGGGGGAGCACAGATACGCAGTATTTT. Translation gives CASRGRGSTDTQYF.

The chain employs TRBV7-3 and TRBJ1-1; 8 nucleotides match TRBD1. CDR1 and CDR2 (germline): SGHTA, FQGTGA. The CDR3 extends over 15 amino acids. The J segment lost 0 bases and the V segment lost 2 bases, leaving 2 bases of the junction unmatched. CDR3 in DNA: TGTGCCAGCAGCTTAGACAGGGGAATGAACACTGAAGCTTTCTTT. This sequence encodes CASSLDRGMNTEAFF. The full variable domain, in which reference TRBV7-3 and TRBJ1-1 provide the parts outside the CDR3, is GAGVSQTPSNKVTEKGKYVELRCDPISGHTALYWYRQSLGQGPEFLIYFQGTGAADDSGLPNDRFFAVRPEGSVSTLKIQRTERGDSAVYLCASSLDRGMNTEAFFGQGTRLTVV.

This clone was found once. The V and J genes are TRBV15 and TRBJ1-5; weak D call: TRBD1 (5 bases). In germline, CDR1 is LNHNV, CDR2 YYDKDF (reference sequence). CDR3 length equals 15 residues. V gave up 0 bases and J gave up 7 bases, with 13 bases separating them. The CDR3 spells CATSRDRGGWQPQHF. The CDR3, as DNA: TGTGCCACCAGCAGAGATCGGGGGGGGTGGCAGCCCCAGCATTTT.

This clone appeared once. Compared with germline, one end of the junction differs, possibly owing to a read error. This chain joins TRBV2 and TRBJ2-7, with D tentatively TRBD2 (5 bases). This CDR3 comprises 14 residues. CDR1 and CDR2 from the germline V gene are SNHLY and FYNNEI. The CDR3 is CASSINMVGRVGDF. CDR3 coding DNA: TGTGCCAGCAGTATAAACATGGTAGGGCGGGTTGGCGACTTC.

The chain recombines TRBV4-2 with TRBJ1-2; no clear D gene. Deletions cut 4 bases from V and 4 bases from J, with 10 bases between. The CDR3 has 13 amino acids. Per the germline V gene, CDR1 is LGHNA and CDR2 is YNFKEQ. The CDR3 nucleotides are TGTGCCAGCAGCCGACCTCTAAGCTATGGCTACACCTTC. It translates to CASSRPLSYGYTF.

The chain carries TRBV5-6 and TRBJ2-7; 8 bases map to TRBD2. The CDR3 covers 15 residues. The junction had 7 bases not matched to a gene; V was cut back by 2 bases and J by 3 bases. CDR1 and CDR2 (germline): SGHDT, YYEEEE. The CDR3 nucleotides are TGTGCCAGCAGCTTAGCGGGGGTGGGGGGCTACGAGCAGTACTTC. It yields the protein CASSLAGVGGYEQYF.

The chain is built from TRBV5-5 and TRBJ1-4; D is unresolved. V lost 2 bases, J lost 0 bases, and 8 bases lay in between. The CDR3 is made up of 15 amino acids. Germline V gene lookup returns CDR1 SGHKS and CDR2 YYEKEE (reference sequence). The CDR3 DNA reads as TGTGCCAGCAGCTTTGGACGGCCAACTAATGAAAAACTGTTTTTT. It yields the protein CASSFGRPTNEKLFF.

The rearrangement links TRBV3-1 (or the pseudogene TRBV3-2) to TRBJ1-1; unclear D gene. V lost 4 bases and J lost 6, with 15 bases in between. Looked up from germline, CDR1 is LGHDT and CDR2 is YNNKEL (reference sequence). The CDR3 is made up of 14 amino acids. The CDR3 region has the DNA TGTGCCAGCAGCCTCGACGGGGTTATAGCTGAAGCTTTCTTT. Its protein is CASSLDGVIAEAFF.

This clone was counted a single time. The V gene is TRBV6-5, the J gene TRBJ1-2; D is uncertain. V was shortened by 7 bases and J by 7 bases, with 16 bases between the two germline ends. The CDR3 is 13 amino acids. From germline, CDR1 is MNHEY and CDR2 SVGAGI. The CDR3: CASTRGREGGYTF. Written as DNA, the CDR3 is TGTGCCAGCACCCGCGGACGGGAGGGTGGCTACACCTTC.

This clone was counted a few times. The chain couples TRBV3-1 (or the pseudogene TRBV3-2) to TRBJ2-7; 7 nucleotides match TRBD2. Germline CDR1 reads LGHDT; CDR2 reads YNNKEL (reference sequence). The CDR3 is 14 amino acids. Trimming at V came to 4 bases and at J to 0 bases, leaving 3 bases not matched to a gene. CDR3: CASSPRGDSYEQYF. The CDR3 nucleotides are TGTGCCAGCAGCCCCCGGGGGGACTCCTACGAGCAGTACTTC.

J is TRBJ1-1 and V is TRBV5-1; TRBD1 matches at 8 bases. CDR1 is SGHRS, CDR2 YFSETQ, per germline. This CDR3 spans 12 amino acids. The trim removed 7 bases at V and 3 bases at J, leaving 2 bases unmatched. The CDR3, as DNA: TGCGCCAGCGACAGGGGCTACACTGAAGCTTTCTTT. Amino acid sequence: CASDRGYTEAFF.

The rearrangement uses TRBV19 and TRBJ1-1; 7 nucleotides line up with TRBD1. The germline V gene encodes CDR1 LNHDA and CDR2 SQIVND (reference sequence). The length of the CDR3 is 14 residues. Trimming removed 9 bases from V and 0 bases from J; junction bases left unmatched: 7. In DNA form, the CDR3 reads TGTGCCAGCCGTAGACAGGGCATGAACACTGAAGCTTTCTTT. Encoded protein: CASRRQGMNTEAFF.

The genes are TRBV7-9 and TRBJ2-5; D is uncertain. Deletions cut 0 bases from V and 4 bases from J, with 9 bases between. Germline V lookup: CDR1 SEHNR, CDR2 FQNEAQ (reference sequence). The CDR3 has 14 residues. In DNA form, the CDR3 reads TGTGCCAGCAGCTTAGCGCGGTTGGGAGAGACCCAGTACTTC. It is translated as CASSLARLGETQYF.

The V and J genes are TRBV6-5 and TRBJ2-6; D unclear. CDR1 is MNHEY and CDR2 is SVGAGI in the germline V gene. The germline V and J ends were trimmed by 5 bases and 0 bases, with 8 bases remaining between them. The CDR3 loop spans 15 amino acids. The CDR3 nucleotides read TGTGCCAGCAGTCGCGCTAGCTCTGGGGCCAACGTCCTGACTTTC. This encodes CASSRASSGANVLTF.

The genes are TRBV18 and TRBJ1-4, with 11 positions matching TRBD1. Germline CDR1 is KGHSH and CDR2 is LQKENI. The CDR3 runs 17 residues. V shed 4 bases and J 0 bases; nucleotides not matched to a gene: 4. CDR3 region: CASSRPGQGATNEKLFF. CDR3 bases: TGTGCCAGCTCACGACCGGGACAGGGGGCAACTAATGAAAAACTGTTTTTT.

This rearrangement joins TRBV6-5 to TRBJ1-5; D is uncertain. The CDR3 is made up of 14 amino acids. Germline V gene sequence: CDR1 MNHEY, CDR2 SVGAGI. With 7 bases removed from V and 7 bases from J, the gap between germline ends came to 17 bases. The CDR3 region has the DNA TGTGCCAGCATCTTGTGGGGAGGTAGGCAGCCCCAGCATTTT. This codes for CASILWGGRQPQHF.

This clone was found once. The chain is built from TRBV7-2 and TRBJ2-5, with D unclear. The germline V gene has CDR1 SGHTA and CDR2 FQGNSA. CDR3 size: 13 residues. V was trimmed by 5 bases and J by 9 bases, leaving 16 bases between them. The CDR3 protein is CASSIGPTRAQYF. The CDR3 nucleotides read TGTGCCAGCAGCATTGGCCCCACCCGGGCCCAGTACTTC.

This clone has a single count. This chain uses TRBV6-5 with TRBJ2-7, with D uncertain. Germline V gene data show CDR1 as MNHEY and CDR2 as SVGAGI. Between the trimmed V and J ends, which lost 5 bases and 0 bases, there was a span of 11 bases. There are 14 residues in the CDR3. The CDR3 region is CASSPHPSSYEQYF. DNA for the CDR3: TGTGCCAGCAGTCCTCACCCGAGCTCCTACGAGCAGTACTTC.

Here the CDR3 DNA reads TGTGCCAGCAGCCTGGCAGGGCTCCTCGGGGGCACTGAAGCTTTCTTT. Its protein product is CASSLAGLLGGTEAFF. The gene calls are TRBV5-5 and TRBJ1-1, with D tentatively TRBD1 (5 bases). CDR3 length equals 16 residues. Trimming removed 4 bases at V and 4 bases at J, with 20 bases between. The germline gives CDR1 SGHKS, CDR2 YYEKEE (reference sequence). Looking up the rest from reference TRBV5-5 and TRBJ1-1 gives the full variable domain: DAGVTQSPTHLIKTRGQQVTLRCSPISGHKSVSWYQQVLGQGPQFIFQYYEKEERGRGNFPDRFSARQFPNYSSELNVNALLLGDSALYLCASSLAGLLGGTEAFFGQGTRLTVV.